The 24 T cell receptor beta chains below all came from one sample that was sequenced in a study of regulatory T cells in long-lasting Graves disease. To make TCR beta libraries, researchers used iRepertoire HTBI primers and Arm-PCR of CDR3 regions. MiXCR, applied by TCRdb to the multiplex PCR reads, yields one record per CDR3 protein. The data contain under 350,000 distinct CDR3 sequences, around a fifth of them singletons. Sample time point: persistent/refractory GD, antithyroid drugs over 5 years with positive TRAb. The authors made the TCR library using RNA they extracted from PBMCs. The sequenced sample was peripheral blood mononuclear cells (PBMCs), obtained when the disease was refractory, from a patient treated with antithyroid drugs. The receptors come from a female donor with Graves disease.

In the case of this clonotype: One junction end does not reproduce the germline sequence, and a read error may be involved. This chain uses TRBV28 with TRBJ2-2; the D gene could be TRBD1 or TRBD2 (7 bases each). This CDR3 has 15 residues. Germline CDR1 MDHEN, CDR2 SYDVKM. The CDR3, as DNA: TGTGCCTCCCGGGAGGAGACAGGGAACAACGGGGAGCTGTTTTTT. This encodes CASREETGNNGELFF.

This clonotype has just a few counts. This rearrangement joins TRBV6-5 to TRBJ1-1; possibly TRBD1 for D (5 bases). The V gene's germline CDR1 is MNHEY and CDR2 SVGAGI. This CDR3 has 14 amino acids. V was trimmed by 0 bases and J by 4 bases, leaving 9 bases between them. CDR3 residues: CASSYSMGGTEAFF. In DNA, the CDR3 is TGTGCCAGCAGTTACTCGATGGGGGGCACTGAAGCTTTCTTT.

This chain's CDR3 is CASSQGQGAVNTIYF. In DNA, the CDR3 is TGTGCCAGCAGTCAGGGACAGGGGGCTGTGAACACCATATATTTT. This chain uses TRBV6-1 with TRBJ1-3; 12 nucleotides line up with TRBD1. V was pared by 5 bases and J by 7 bases, with 6 bases of the junction left unmatched. Per the germline V gene, CDR1 is MNHNS and CDR2 is SASEGT. The CDR3 covers 15 residues.

This clonotype was detected only a few times. The chain is built from TRBV4-3 and TRBJ2-2; the D is unclear. V lost 0 bases to trimming and J lost 8 bases, with 22 bases between them. The CDR3 covers 18 residues. Germline assignment: CDR1 LGHNA and CDR2 YSLEER. Written as DNA, the CDR3 is TGCGCCAGCAGCCAAGATTTGGGCGTGCAGTCGGGTGGGGGGGAGCTGTTTTTT. It encodes CASSQDLGVQSGGGELFF.

On this clonotype: A single base is all that separates this from a far larger clone, so a read error is likely. As the CDR3 is not closed by the conserved phenylalanine or tryptophan, this likely results from a read error. The chain employs TRBV7-2 and TRBJ2-7; 7 bases agree with TRBD1. CDR1 SGHTA and CDR2 FQGNSA come from the germline V gene. The CDR3 spans 14 residues. The trim removed 4 bases at V and 4 bases at J, leaving 7 bases unmatched. Written as DNA, the CDR3 is TGTGCCAGCAGCTCCGACAGGGAGCGGTACGAGCAGTACTAC. Encoded protein: CASSSDRERYEQYY.

This clonotype was counted a few times. The chain carries TRBV2 and TRBJ2-7; TRBD2 aligns across 10 bases. This CDR3 has 15 residues. Germline CDR1 SNHLY, CDR2 FYNNEI. V lost 6 bases to trimming and J lost 1 base; unmatched junction nucleotides: 6. CDR3 in amino acids: CASRPLAGVSYEQYF. Here the CDR3 DNA reads TGTGCCAGCAGGCCCCTAGCGGGGGTTTCCTACGAGCAGTACTTC. Full variable domain (outside the CDR3, taken from reference TRBV2 and TRBJ2-7): EPEVTQTPSHQVTQMGQEVILRCVPISNHLYFYWYRQILGQKVEFLVSFYNNEISEKSEIFDDQFSVERPDGSNFTLKIRSTKLEDSAMYFCASRPLAGVSYEQYFGPGTRLTVT.

This clonotype was recorded at least ten times. The CDR3: CASSLGQEGSNEQFF. The CDR3 coding sequence is TGTGCCAGCAGCTTAGGGCAGGAAGGGTCCAATGAGCAGTTCTTC. The rearrangement uses TRBV11-1 and TRBJ2-1; no firm D call. V gave up 1 base and J gave up 6 bases, with 13 bases separating them. The CDR3 extends over 15 amino acids. CDR1 and CDR2 (germline): SGHAT, FQDESV (reference sequence). Drawing the rest from reference TRBV11-1 and TRBJ2-1, the complete variable domain is EAEVAQSPRYKITEKSQAVAFWCDPISGHATLYWYRQILGQGPELLVQFQDESVVDDSQLPKDRFSAERLKGVDSTLKIQPAELGDSAMYLCASSLGQEGSNEQFFGPGTRLTVL.

This clonotype occurred many times. The rearrangement uses TRBV28 and TRBJ2-3, with D uncertain. The CDR3 totals 13 residues. Deletions cut 6 bases from V and 0 bases from J, with 7 bases between. CDR1 and CDR2 (germline): MDHEN, SYDVKM. The CDR3 DNA sequence: TGTGCCAGCAGCTTTGCCAGCACAGATACGCAGTATTTT. It specifies CASSFASTDTQYF. Using reference TRBV28 and TRBJ2-3 for the parts outside the CDR3, the full variable domain is DVKVTQSSRYLVKRTGEKVFLECVQDMDHENMFWYRQDPGLGLRLIYFSYDVKMKEKGDIPEGYSVSREKKERFSLILESASTNQTSMYLCASSFASTDTQYFGPGTRLTVL.

This clonotype was observed a handful of times. One junction end disagrees with the germline gene, perhaps due to a read error. The gene calls are TRBV15 and TRBJ1-4, with 8 bases fitting TRBD1. This CDR3 spans 16 amino acids. The germline gives CDR1 LNHNV, CDR2 YYDKDF (reference sequence). The CDR3 region is CATSRGSGGWNEKLLF. The DNA of the CDR3 is TGTGCCACCAGCAGAGGTTCAGGGGGCTGGAATGAAAAACTGCTTTTT.

This clonotype has more than one count but fewer than ten. The junction differs from germline at one of its ends, possibly a read error. This rearrangement joins TRBV6-9 to TRBJ1-1; 9 bases map to TRBD1. Germline CDR1 is MNHGY and CDR2 is SVAAGI. The length of the CDR3 is 13 residues. CDR3: CASSSDTGGRVRW. In nucleotides, the CDR3 is TGTGCCAGCAGTTCGGACACAGGGGGCCGGGTCAGATGG.

With regard to this clonotype: At one of its ends the junction is not consistent with the germline gene, which may arise from a read error. The V gene is TRBV7-2, the J gene TRBJ2-5, with 7 positions matching TRBD2. Per germline, CDR1 SGHTA and CDR2 FQGNSA. CDR3 length equals 16 residues. This chain's CDR3 is CASNLEGRGVGETQYF. The CDR3 DNA is TGTGCCAGCAACTTAGAGGGACGGGGGGTTGGAGAGACCCAGTACTTC.

The rearrangement links TRBV7-2 to TRBJ2-1; a possible D gene is TRBD2 (5 bases). Trimming left V 6 bases short and J 0 bases short, with 9 bases between. The length of the CDR3 is 14 residues. Germline CDR1 reads SGHTA; CDR2 reads FQGNSA. The chain's CDR3 is CASRMGSSYNEQFF. In nucleotides, the CDR3 is TGTGCCAGCAGAATGGGGAGCTCCTACAATGAGCAGTTCTTC.

The chain carries TRBV18 and TRBJ1-4; D call uncertain. In germline, CDR1 is KGHSH, CDR2 LQKENI. V was trimmed by 3 bases and J by 8 bases, leaving 13 bases between them. The CDR3 loop spans 14 amino acids. The CDR3: CASSPAPGTEKLFF. CDR3 bases: TGTGCCAGCTCACCTGCCCCCGGTACGGAAAAACTGTTTTTT. The full variable domain, its missing parts supplied by reference TRBV18 and TRBJ1-4, is NAGVMQNPRHLVRRRGQEARLRCSPMKGHSHVYWYRQLPEEGLKFMVYLQKENIIDESGMPKERFSAEFPKEGPSILRIQQVVRGDSAAYFCASSPAPGTEKLFFGSGTQLSVL.

This clonotype was found a few times. J is TRBJ2-5 and V is TRBV7-2, with a weak D call TRBD2 (6 bases). The V end was cut by 5 bases, the J end by 1 base, with 8 bases between. The CDR3 has 13 amino acids. Germline V gene sequence: CDR1 SGHTA, CDR2 FQGNSA. The CDR3 sequence: CASSVTSQETQYF. CDR3 bases: TGTGCCAGCAGCGTGACTAGCCAAGAGACCCAGTACTTC.

There are many counts of this clonotype. This chain connects TRBV28 to TRBJ2-7, with TRBD1 matching 7 bases. The CDR3 spans 14 residues. V was pared by 3 bases and J by 2 bases, with 4 bases of the junction left unmatched. Germline V gene data show CDR1 as MDHEN and CDR2 as SYDVKM. The CDR3 sequence is CASSFRGQAYEQYF. The CDR3, as DNA: TGTGCCAGCAGTTTTAGGGGGCAGGCCTACGAGCAGTACTTC.

For this clonotype: A read error may explain this, as a much larger clone is one base away. The CDR3 DNA sequence: TGTGCCTGGGGTGAAGGGACCACTGAAGCTTTCTTT. This sequence encodes CAWGEGTTEAFF. The chain uses TRBV30 and TRBJ1-1; a possible D gene is TRBD1 (5 bases). Germline CDR1 reads GTSNPN; CDR2 reads SVGIG (reference sequence). This CDR3 is 12 amino acids long. V lost 5 bases, J lost 4 bases, and 11 bases lay in between.

This clonotype was detected a few times. The chain joins TRBV18 to TRBJ2-2, with D perhaps matching TRBD1 or TRBD2 (5 bases each). Germline V lookup: CDR1 KGHSH, CDR2 LQKENI. The ends were cut back, 3 bases at V and 3 bases at J, with 14 bases in the middle. The CDR3 length is 16 residues. The CDR3 loop is CASSPPPGLYTGELFF. In DNA, the CDR3 is TGTGCCAGCTCACCCCCCCCGGGGCTCTACACCGGGGAGCTGTTTTTT.

This clonotype was seen more than once but under ten times. The rearrangement links TRBV7-8 to TRBJ2-2, with 8 positions matching TRBD1. Germline CDR1 is SGHVS and CDR2 is FQNEAQ. The CDR3 runs to 17 residues. V trimming: 7 bases; J trimming: 6 bases; junction bases outside the gene matches: 16. CDR3 sequence: CASNSWGQVTLAGELFF. CDR3 nucleotides: TGTGCCAGCAACTCGTGGGGACAGGTTACGTTGGCCGGGGAGCTGTTTTTT.

In nucleotides, the CDR3 is TGCGCCAGCAGCACCTTTGTGTCCCAGCCCCAGCATTTT. Translating gives CASSTFVSQPQHF. The chain uses TRBV4-3 and TRBJ1-5; no firm D call. Germline V lookup: CDR1 LGHNA, CDR2 YSLEER. The CDR3 loop spans 13 amino acids. V lost 5 bases and J 7 bases, leaving 12 bases between the germline ends.

The chain couples TRBV19 to TRBJ1-1; D gene unclear. Germline V gene data show CDR1 as LNHDA and CDR2 as SQIVND (reference sequence). The CDR3 totals 13 residues. V was shortened by 3 bases and J by 4 bases, with 9 bases between the two germline ends. In nucleotides, the CDR3 is TGTGCCAGTAGTATCACGGGAGGCACTGAAGCTTTCTTT. Amino acid sequence: CASSITGGTEAFF.

This clonotype came up a few times. This could be a read error, since a much larger clone is one nucleotide away. The V call is TRBV30, the J call TRBJ2-5; 12 positions match TRBD2. The germline V gene encodes CDR1 GTSNPN and CDR2 SVGIG (reference sequence). This CDR3 contains 13 residues. Trimming at V came to 3 bases and at J to 4 bases, leaving 0 bases not matched to a gene. CDR3 in amino acids: CAWRTSGRETQYF. In DNA, the CDR3 is TGTGCCTGGAGGACTAGCGGGAGAGAGACCCAGTACTTC.

This clonotype has a count of ten or more. The genes are TRBV3-1 and TRBJ1-6; no reliable D call. The germline V gene encodes CDR1 LGHDT and CDR2 YNNKEL (reference sequence). This CDR3 region has 14 residues. The ends were cut back, 3 bases at V and 5 bases at J, with 8 bases in the middle. The CDR3 bases are TGTGCCAGCAGCCACCGACGAGATAATTCACCCCTCCACTTT. Translation: CASSHRRDNSPLHF. Variable domain in full (rest from reference TRBV3-1 and TRBJ1-6): DTAVSQTPKYLVTQMGNDKSIKCEQNLGHDTMYWYKQDSKKFLKIMFSYNNKELIINETVPNRFSPKSPDKAHLNLHINSLELGDSAVYFCASSHRRDNSPLHFGNGTRLTVT.

This clonotype was observed at least ten times. The CDR3 region is CASSLFSDTGELFF. CDR3 DNA: TGTGCCAGCAGTCTCTTCTCGGATACCGGGGAGCTGTTTTTT. This chain connects TRBV2 to TRBJ2-2; no definite D call. Germline CDR1 SNHLY, CDR2 FYNNEI. CDR3 length equals 14 residues. V was pared by 5 bases and J by 5 bases, with 12 bases between.

This clonotype was observed at least ten times. This sequence joins TRBV28 and TRBJ1-2; TRBD1 might be the D (6 bases). The CDR3 totals 17 residues. V was shortened by 3 bases and J by 0 bases, with 17 bases between the two germline ends. Germline V gives CDR1 MDHEN, CDR2 SYDVKM. The CDR3, as DNA: TGTGCCAGCAGTTTGGCAGGGGTCTGGACACCTAACTATGGCTACACCTTC. Amino acids: CASSLAGVWTPNYGYTF.